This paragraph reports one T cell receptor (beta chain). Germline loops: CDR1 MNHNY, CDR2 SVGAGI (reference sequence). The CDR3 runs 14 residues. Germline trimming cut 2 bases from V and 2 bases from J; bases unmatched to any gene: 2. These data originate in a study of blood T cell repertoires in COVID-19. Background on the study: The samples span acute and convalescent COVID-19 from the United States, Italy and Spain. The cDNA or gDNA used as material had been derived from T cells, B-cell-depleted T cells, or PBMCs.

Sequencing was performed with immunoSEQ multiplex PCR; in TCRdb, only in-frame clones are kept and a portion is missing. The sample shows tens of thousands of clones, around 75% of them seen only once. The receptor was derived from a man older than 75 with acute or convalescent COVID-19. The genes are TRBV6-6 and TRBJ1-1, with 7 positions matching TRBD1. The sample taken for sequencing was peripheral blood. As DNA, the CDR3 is TGTGCCAGCAGTTACAACAGGGGAAACACTGAAGCTTTCTTT. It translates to CASSYNRGNTEAFF.